The present TCR beta chain was sequenced within a study of regulatory T cells in long-lasting Graves disease. Construction of TCR beta libraries relied on iRepertoire HTBI primers and on Arm-PCR targeting CDR3 regions. TCRdb independently ran MiXCR on the multiplex PCR reads; one entry per CDR3 protein. This repertoire shows hundreds of thousands of distinct CDR3 sequences, more than 15% found once; its top ten account for roughly 25%. This clonotype has a handful of counts. Its antigen is currently unknown. Time point indicated: newly diagnosed GD, antithyroid drugs for less than 3 months. With RNA extracted from PBMCs as input, the TCR library was made. Overall study findings and caveats: Exclusively peripheral blood, rather than thyroid tissue, was studied. Persistent disease was characterized by preferential usage of TRBV28, TRBJ1-2 and TRBJ2-5.

CDR3 length equals 16 residues. Trimming left V 2 bases short and J 3 bases short, with 16 bases between. From germline, CDR1 is MNHEY and CDR2 SVGEGT. This same sample was also part of a study on T cells in Graves' hyperthyroidism and ophthalmopathy. That source adds: It was a median approximately 6 months before onset that the model predicted ophthalmopathy.

Sequenced here: peripheral blood mononuclear cells (PBMCs), sampled at new diagnosis, from a patient treated with antithyroid drugs. V gene TRBV6-2 or TRBV6-3 combines with J gene TRBJ2-5; tentatively, D is TRBD1 or TRBD2 (5 bases each). This TCR came from a woman aged 35-65 years with Graves disease. The CDR3 DNA reads TGTGCCAGCAGTTACGGGTGGGACCCAGGAAAAGAGACCCAGTACTTC. Translating it yields CASSYGWDPGKETQYF.